Following are 3 T cell receptor beta chains from one sample sequenced in a study of blood T cell repertoires in COVID-19. The repertoire was sequenced with immunoSEQ multiplex PCR; TCRdb's copy has only in-frame clones and lacks some. Counted here are 70,000 to 80,000 clones, around 83% occurring once; the ten biggest clones make up approximately 40%. Sequencing was done on a sample of peripheral blood. The receptors originated from a man older than 75 with acute or convalescent COVID-19.

The rearrangement links TRBV18 to TRBJ1-5; D remains unclear. CDR3 length equals 14 residues. V was pared by 4 bases and J by 0 bases, with 7 bases between. CDR1 and CDR2 from the germline V gene are KGHSH and LQKENI. DNA of the CDR3: TGTGCCAGCTCACGAGGATTTAGCAATCAGCCCCAGCATTTT. Amino acid sequence: CASSRGFSNQPQHF. The full variable domain, in which reference TRBV18 and TRBJ1-5 provide the parts outside the CDR3, is NAGVMQNPRHLVRRRGQEARLRCSPMKGHSHVYWYRQLPEEGLKFMVYLQKENIIDESGMPKERFSAEFPKEGPSILRIQQVVRGDSAAYFCASSRGFSNQPQHFGDGTRLSIL.

The CDR3, as DNA: TGTGCCAGCAGCCCGCCAGGGGGTGGCGAGCAGTACTTC. It encodes CASSPPGGGEQYF. The rearrangement joins TRBV3-1 (or the pseudogene TRBV3-2) to TRBJ2-7; 7 nucleotides agree with TRBD1. The CDR3 is 13 amino acids. V trimming: 4 bases; J trimming: 6 bases; junction bases outside the gene matches: 6. CDR1 LGHDT and CDR2 YNNKEL come from the germline V gene (reference sequence).

This chain connects TRBV30 to TRBJ2-7, with no clear D. Germline loops: CDR1 GTSNPN, CDR2 SVGIG (reference sequence). Trimming took off 5 bases at V and 4 bases at J, with 12 bases between the two ends. The CDR3 consists of 12 residues. CDR3 DNA: TGTGCCTGGTCCGGGTTCTCTTACGAGCAGTACTTC. It yields the protein CAWSGFSYEQYF.